These 29 T cell receptor beta chains came from one sample sequenced in a study of T cells in Graves' hyperthyroidism and ophthalmopathy. RNA transcripts yielded amplified TCR beta CDR3 regions. With the HTBI primer set, the TCR CDR3 went through a first round of RT-PCR. TCRdb recomputed calls from the multiplex PCR reads with MiXCR, one row per CDR3 protein. The sample shows about 350,000 distinct CDR3 sequences, around a sixth of them seen only once. Specimen: blood. The receptors were gathered from a woman between 35 and 50 years old with Graves' ophthalmopathy.

In its sample, this clonotype was seen once. This may come from a read error, since a much larger clone is one base off. The chain recombines TRBV6-2 or TRBV6-3 with TRBJ2-6; 12 bases line up with TRBD2. The V and J ends lost 6 bases and 3 bases, in that order; junction bases with no gene match: 12. Germline CDR1 reads MNHEY; CDR2 reads SVGEGT. This CDR3 has 19 amino acids. The CDR3 reads CASRPPSGRARFGANVLTF. Written as DNA, the CDR3 is TGTGCCAGCAGACCCCCTAGCGGGAGGGCCCGCTTTGGGGCCAACGTCCTGACTTTC.

This clonotype came up many times. The chain employs TRBV7-8 and TRBJ2-7, with 15 bases matching TRBD2. This CDR3 has 16 residues. CDR1 and CDR2 from the germline V gene are SGHVS and FQNEAQ. V gave up 4 bases and J gave up 5 bases; unmatched junction bases: 6. In nucleotides, the CDR3 is TGTGCCAGCAGCTCCGGGACTAGCGGGAGGATCAACGAGCAGTACTTC. Translation: CASSSGTSGRINEQYF.

The table lists this clonotype with many counts. The chain uses TRBV27 and TRBJ1-1; D remains ambiguous. The CDR3 sequence is 15 residues long. With 3 bases removed from V and 1 base from J, the gap between germline ends came to 12 bases. Germline-derived CDR1 and CDR2 are MNHEY and SMNVEV (reference sequence). CDR3 residues: CASSLRRLGNTEAFF. CDR3 bases: TGTGCCAGCAGTTTGAGGAGGTTAGGGAACACTGAAGCTTTCTTT.

This clonotype was counted at least ten times. The V and J genes are TRBV2 and TRBJ2-5; 12 nucleotides line up with TRBD2. The CDR3 is 14 amino acids. J was trimmed by 9 bases and V by 5 bases; bases with no gene match: 7. Germline CDR1 is SNHLY and CDR2 is FYNNEI. The CDR3, as DNA: TGTGCCAGCAGTCGGACTAGCGGGACAGGGGCCCAGTACTTC. As protein: CASSRTSGTGAQYF.

There are a few counts of this clonotype. The chain recombines TRBV18 with TRBJ1-2; 8 bases line up with TRBD1. The CDR3 is made up of 14 amino acids. With 5 bases clipped from V and 8 bases from J, the junction kept 10 bases outside the gene matches. Germline CDR1 reads KGHSH; CDR2 reads LQKENI. The CDR3 DNA reads as TGTGCCAGCTCAGCGGACAGGGCCTTGGGGGGCTACACCTTC. Residues: CASSADRALGGYTF.

A remark on this clonotype: Just one base apart from a much larger clone, this may be a read error. The rearrangement links TRBV10-3 to TRBJ2-5, with D perhaps matching TRBD1 or TRBD2 (6 bases each). The V end was cut by 0 bases, the J end by 5 bases, with 16 bases between. This CDR3 is built from 16 residues. Germline V gives CDR1 ENHRY, CDR2 SYGVKD. The DNA for the CDR3 is TGTGCCATCAGTGAGTCTTGGATAGGGGGGTCGGAGACCCAGTACTTC. Translated, it gives CAISESWIGGSETQYF.

There are many counts of this clonotype. The J gene is TRBJ2-7, the V gene TRBV6-5; maybe TRBD1 (6 bases). Germline loops: CDR1 MNHEY, CDR2 SVGAGI. This CDR3 has 14 residues. The V end was cut by 6 bases, the J end by 2 bases, with 14 bases between. The CDR3 coding sequence is TGTGCCAGCAGCAGGGACAAGGACGCCTACGAGCAGTACTTC. As protein: CASSRDKDAYEQYF.

This clonotype was found many times. The V gene is TRBV4-3, the J gene TRBJ1-1; D gene uncertain. The CDR3 extends over 13 amino acids. V was clipped by 0 bases and J by 6 bases, with 8 bases between them. Germline loops: CDR1 LGHNA, CDR2 YSLEER. In DNA form, the CDR3 reads TGCGCCAGCAGCCAAGATCTGGTAGCTGAAGCTTTCTTT. Amino acid sequence: CASSQDLVAEAFF.

The sample holds many counts of this clonotype. The CDR3 here is CASSYTQGVSGELFF. The CDR3 region has the DNA TGTGCCAGCAGTTACACGCAGGGAGTGTCCGGGGAGCTGTTTTTT. This sequence joins TRBV6-5 and TRBJ2-2; perhaps D is TRBD1 or TRBD2 (5 bases each). V lost 2 bases and J lost 6, with 13 bases in between. CDR1 is MNHEY, CDR2 SVGAGI, per germline. This CDR3 comprises 15 residues.

The V gene is TRBV9, the J gene TRBJ2-7; D possibly corresponds to TRBD2 (5 bases). V was pared by 8 bases and J by 2 bases, with 11 bases between. The germline V gene encodes CDR1 SGDLS and CDR2 YYNGEE. CDR3 length equals 12 residues. CDR3 sequence (DNA): TGTGCCAGTTCCGCGGGTCCCTACGAGCAGTACTTC. Amino acids: CASSAGPYEQYF.

In this sample, this clonotype turned up many times. This chain links TRBV30 with TRBJ2-5, with D perhaps matching TRBD1 (6 bases). Trimming took 3 bases from V and 4 from J, leaving 15 bases between them. The CDR3 spans 14 residues. The germline V gene has CDR1 GTSNPN and CDR2 SVGIG (reference sequence). CDR3 sequence: CAWRAPGVRETQYF. The CDR3 DNA reads as TGTGCCTGGAGGGCCCCAGGGGTGAGAGAGACCCAGTACTTC.

This clonotype was counted many times. The chain uses TRBV20-1 and TRBJ2-7; TRBD2 agrees at 10 bases. Per germline, CDR1 DFQATT and CDR2 SNEGSKA (reference sequence). J lost 2 bases, V lost 1 base, and 8 bases had no gene match. CDR3 size: 16 residues. CDR3 sequence reads: CSARAPLAGATYEQYF. CDR3 sequence (DNA): TGCAGTGCTAGAGCTCCGCTAGCGGGAGCCACCTACGAGCAGTACTTC.

The sample holds a few counts of this clonotype. This may come from a read error, since a much larger clone is one base off. V and J are TRBV12-3 or TRBV12-4 and TRBJ2-5; D ambiguous. There are 12 residues in the CDR3. The chain's CDR3 is CASSFLLETLYF. The DNA for the CDR3 is TGTGCCAGCAGTTTTTTGTTGGAGACCCTGTACTTC.

In this sample, this clonotype turned up many times. The rearrangement joins TRBV20-1 to TRBJ2-5, with D possibly being TRBD2 (6 bases). Trimming shortened V by 3 bases and J by 0 bases, and 14 bases separated the two germline ends. The CDR3 is made up of 15 amino acids. Germline V gene data show CDR1 as DFQATT and CDR2 as SNEGSKA (reference sequence). The CDR3 sequence is CSASISGPHQETQYF. In nucleotides, the CDR3 is TGCAGTGCTAGTATCAGCGGGCCCCACCAAGAGACCCAGTACTTC.

The chain recombines TRBV20-1 with TRBJ1-1, with a weak D call TRBD1 (5 bases). Trimming removed 6 bases from V and 11 bases from J, with 16 bases in between. CDR3 length: 11 residues. In germline, CDR1 is DFQATT, CDR2 SNEGSKA (reference sequence). CDR3: CSARDAREAFF. The CDR3 coding sequence is TGCAGTGCCAGGGACGCCAGGGAGGCTTTCTTT.

This clonotype was seen at least ten times. V usage is TRBV27 and J usage is TRBJ2-7; 10 nucleotides match TRBD2. Germline V lookup: CDR1 MNHEY, CDR2 SMNVEV (reference sequence). Trimming removed 6 bases from V and 2 bases from J; junction bases left unmatched: 4. CDR3 length: 14 residues. For the CDR3, the DNA is TGTGCCAGCAGGGAAGCGGGAGGGACCTACGAGCAGTACTTC. Translating gives CASREAGGTYEQYF.

This clonotype was counted ten times or more. This chain joins TRBV6-5 and TRBJ2-7; D might be TRBD2 (6 bases). The ends were cut back, 7 bases at V and 7 bases at J, with 23 bases in the middle. The length of the CDR3 is 15 residues. The germline V gene encodes CDR1 MNHEY and CDR2 SVGAGI. The CDR3 DNA reads as TGTGCCAGCATCCCCGGAGGGCCAGGGAAGATGGAGCAGTACTTC. It encodes CASIPGGPGKMEQYF.

This clonotype was detected many times. V is TRBV28 and J is TRBJ1-2; D perhaps matches TRBD1 (5 bases). The V and J ends lost 2 bases and 7 bases respectively, with 11 bases between them. Germline V gene sequence: CDR1 MDHEN, CDR2 SYDVKM. CDR3 size: 13 residues. The CDR3 loop is CASSLPAGIGYTF. CDR3 in DNA: TGTGCCAGCAGTTTACCGGCAGGGATTGGCTACACCTTC.

The chain has TRBV3-1 and TRBJ2-6; 12 positions agree with TRBD2. V lost 4 bases to trimming and J lost 4 bases; unmatched junction nucleotides: 14. The CDR3 spans 20 residues. Germline loops: CDR1 LGHDT, CDR2 YNNKEL (reference sequence). The CDR3 DNA reads as TGTGCCAGCAGCCGCACCCTAACTAGCGGGAGGACCCCGGGGGCCAACGTCCTGACTTTC. This gives the protein CASSRTLTSGRTPGANVLTF.

This clonotype was counted at least ten times. The V gene is TRBV15, the J gene TRBJ2-7; TRBD2 aligns across 10 bases. Germline CDR1 LNHNV, CDR2 YYDKDF (reference sequence). Germline trimming cut 2 bases from V and 7 bases from J; bases unmatched to any gene: 8. The CDR3 sequence is 15 residues long. The CDR3 loop reads CATSRRAGGPGEQYF. CDR3 in DNA: TGTGCCACCAGCAGACGAGCGGGAGGGCCCGGTGAGCAGTACTTC.

This clonotype was counted many times. V is TRBV7-9 and J is TRBJ2-5, with D possibly being TRBD2 (5 bases). Germline-derived CDR1 and CDR2 are SEHNR and FQNEAQ (reference sequence). Trimming took 2 bases from V and 5 from J, leaving 12 bases between them. The CDR3 loop spans 14 amino acids. This CDR3 is CASSLSGERETQYF. DNA of the CDR3: TGTGCCAGCAGCTTATCCGGGGAAAGGGAGACCCAGTACTTC. The whole variable domain, remainder taken from reference TRBV7-9 and TRBJ2-5, is DTGVSQNPRHKITKRGQNVTFRCDPISEHNRLYWYRQTLGQGPEFLTYFQNEAQLEKSRLLSDRFSAERPKGSFSTLEIQRTEQGDSAMYLCASSLSGERETQYFGPGTRLLVL.

This clonotype was seen repeatedly, ten times or more. V is TRBV20-1 and J is TRBJ1-5; D is ambiguous. V was pared by 6 bases and J by 0 bases, with 12 bases between. In germline, CDR1 is DFQATT, CDR2 SNEGSKA (reference sequence). The CDR3 is 14 residues long. CDR3 residues: CSAPAKYSNQPQHF. The CDR3 region has the DNA TGCAGTGCCCCCGCAAAATATAGCAATCAGCCCCAGCATTTT.

There are many counts of this clonotype. The chain is built from TRBV7-2 and TRBJ2-7, with 10 bases matching TRBD2. The CDR3 runs 15 residues. Germline values: CDR1 SGHTA, CDR2 FQGNSA. The ends lost 5 bases at V and 4 bases at J; junction bases unmatched: 8. DNA of the CDR3: TGTGCCAGCAGCGTCACTAGCGGGGAAACTTACGAGCAGTACTTC. Residues: CASSVTSGETYEQYF.

This clonotype was seen ten or more times. This chain connects TRBV20-1 to TRBJ2-5; TRBD1 is a possible D gene (6 bases). The CDR3 runs 14 residues. Trimming took off 6 bases at V and 4 bases at J, with 18 bases between the two ends. The germline gives CDR1 DFQATT, CDR2 SNEGSKA (reference sequence). CDR3 protein: CSASPPQGAETQYF. CDR3 coding DNA: TGCAGTGCCAGCCCCCCACAGGGTGCAGAGACCCAGTACTTC.

This clonotype occurred many times. The J gene is TRBJ1-1, the V gene TRBV11-2; D remains unclear. Trimming pared 0 bases from V and 5 bases from J, leaving 19 bases between. Germline assignment: CDR1 SGHAT and CDR2 FQNNGV. This CDR3 region has 17 residues. Here the CDR3 DNA reads TGTGCCAGCAGCTTAGACTGGGAGGATCGTGCGGGGACTGAAGCTTTCTTT. This sequence encodes CASSLDWEDRAGTEAFF.

This clonotype was picked up a small number of times. The CDR3 nucleotides read TGTGCCAGCAGCCAAGGGCCAGGGCATGGCTACACCTTC. The encoded protein is CASSQGPGHGYTF. The V call is TRBV4-2, the J call TRBJ1-2; D is perhaps TRBD1 (5 bases). This CDR3 spans 13 amino acids. V dropped 1 base and J dropped 6 bases, with 9 bases sitting between them. Germline V gene data show CDR1 as LGHNA and CDR2 as YNFKEQ.

In its sample, this clonotype was seen many times. The rearrangement joins TRBV5-1 to TRBJ1-1; possible D gene TRBD1, 5 bases. V was trimmed by 6 bases and J by 3 bases, leaving 15 bases between them. This CDR3 has 14 residues. Germline assignment: CDR1 SGHRS and CDR2 YFSETQ. For the CDR3, the DNA is TGCGCCAGCACTTCGGGGGTAGGAGACACTGAAGCTTTCTTT. It specifies CASTSGVGDTEAFF.

This clonotype was seen at least ten times. The gene calls are TRBV6-5 and TRBJ2-3; 9 nucleotides agree with TRBD2. The length of the CDR3 is 14 residues. The V gene's germline CDR1 is MNHEY and CDR2 SVGAGI. V lost 4 bases, J lost 6 bases, and 5 bases stayed unmatched. The CDR3 sequence is CASSSGLAMDTQYF. For the CDR3, the DNA is TGTGCCAGCAGTTCGGGACTAGCAATGGATACGCAGTATTTT.

In this sample, this clonotype turned up many times. The V and J genes are TRBV20-1 and TRBJ2-7, with TRBD2 identical over 9 bases. V lost 7 bases to trimming and J lost 0 bases; unmatched junction nucleotides: 7. The CDR3 has 14 amino acids. CDR1 is DFQATT and CDR2 is SNEGSKA in the germline V gene (reference sequence). The CDR3 loop reads CSVPTSGSSYEQYF. In DNA, the CDR3 is TGCAGTGTCCCGACTAGCGGAAGCTCCTACGAGCAGTACTTC.